This T cell receptor (beta chain) was recorded in a study of blood T cell repertoires in COVID-19. Across the whole study: Sources were T cells, B-cell-depleted T cells, or PBMCs; the material itself was cDNA or gDNA.

The repertoire was sequenced with immunoSEQ multiplex PCR; TCRdb's copy has only in-frame clones and lacks some. The data show approximately 85,000 clones, with roughly 90% seen just once and roughly 4.5% held by the top ten. V lost 3 bases, J lost 6 bases, and 16 bases lay in between. Per the germline V gene, CDR1 is KGHDR and CDR2 is SFDVKD. The CDR3 contains 16 residues. This clonotype was obtained from an elderly woman with active or convalescent COVID-19. Sequenced input: peripheral blood. The chain couples TRBV24-1 to TRBJ1-4, with D maybe TRBD1 (6 bases). CDR3: CATSDPSGGGYEKLFF. In DNA, the CDR3 is TGTGCCACCAGTGATCCTTCGGGAGGGGGATATGAAAAACTGTTTTTT.